Following are 20 T cell receptor beta chains from one sample sequenced in a study of T cell changes during pregnancy in multiple sclerosis. This table comes from immunoSEQ multiplex PCR, and its TCRdb copy is limited to in-frame clones, with some not included. This table has about 100,000 clones, 94% appearing once. Sequencing used peripheral blood, obtained before pregnancy. Source of these receptors: a female donor with multiple sclerosis, enrolled in a pregnancy study.

The chain joins TRBV30 to TRBJ1-4, with TRBD1 identical over 8 bases. V trimming: 5 bases; J trimming: 8 bases; junction bases outside the gene matches: 13. Germline CDR1 GTSNPN, CDR2 SVGIG (reference sequence). This CDR3 is built from 15 residues. The CDR3 region has the DNA TGTGCCTGGGAAAAGTCCGGGACAGGACCAGAAAAACTGTTTTTT. It yields the protein CAWEKSGTGPEKLFF.

The V gene is TRBV19, the J gene TRBJ2-5, with a tentative D call TRBD1 (6 bases). The CDR3 extends over 14 amino acids. Per the germline V gene, CDR1 is LNHDA and CDR2 is SQIVND (reference sequence). Trimming took off 1 base at V and 3 bases at J, with 9 bases between the two ends. DNA for the CDR3: TGTGCCAGTAGTATAGTCTACAGGGAAGAGACCCAGTACTTC. Translating gives CASSIVYREETQYF.

This clone was recorded once. The V call is TRBV27, the J call TRBJ1-4; D unclear. V lost 4 bases, J lost 3 bases, and 12 bases lay in between. CDR1 and CDR2 from the germline V gene are MNHEY and SMNVEV (reference sequence). The CDR3 covers 15 residues. CDR3 DNA sequence: TGTGCCAGCAGTTCCCGAGGGAGTTCTAATGAAAAACTGTTTTTT. This codes for CASSSRGSSNEKLFF. Complete variable domain (other parts from reference TRBV27 and TRBJ1-4): EAQVTQNPRYLITVTGKKLTVTCSQNMNHEYMSWYRQDPGLGLRQIYYSMNVEVTDKGDVPEGYKVSRKEKRNFPLILESPSPNQTSLYFCASSSRGSSNEKLFFGSGTQLSVL.

V gene TRBV6-4 combines with J gene TRBJ1-5; 7 bases line up with TRBD1. The germline gives CDR1 MRHNA, CDR2 SNTAGT. V trimming: 6 bases; J trimming: 6 bases; junction bases outside the gene matches: 11. This CDR3 spans 15 amino acids. CDR3 coding DNA: TGTGCCAGCAGGCAGACAGGGACCACAAGTCAGCCCCAGCATTTT. Encoded protein: CASRQTGTTSQPQHF.

This rearrangement joins TRBV28 to TRBJ1-5, with 8 bases matching TRBD1. This CDR3 is built from 16 residues. Germline lookup yields CDR1 MDHEN and CDR2 SYDVKM. Trimming removed 2 bases from V and 1 base from J; junction bases left unmatched: 4. CDR3 in amino acids: CASSLGTGGSNQPQHF. Written as DNA, the CDR3 is TGTGCCAGCAGTTTAGGGACAGGCGGGAGCAATCAGCCCCAGCATTTT.

The rearrangement joins TRBV30 to TRBJ2-7; weak D call: TRBD1 (6 bases). The CDR3 runs to 14 residues. Germline CDR1 and CDR2: GTSNPN and SVGIG (reference sequence). V lost 2 bases, J lost 4 bases, and 15 bases lay in between. CDR3 bases: TGTGCCTGGAGTTTTATTCCCAGGGGATACGAGCAGTACTTC. It is translated as CAWSFIPRGYEQYF.

The J gene is TRBJ2-2, the V gene TRBV5-1; the match to TRBD2 covers 12 bases. The length of the CDR3 is 16 residues. With V trimmed by 8 bases and J by 5 bases, 10 bases remained unmatched. CDR1 and CDR2 from the germline V gene are SGHRS and YFSETQ. In DNA form, the CDR3 reads TGCGCCAGTAACCGGGTTACTAGCGGGAGGACCGGGGAGCTGTTTTTT. Translated, it gives CASNRVTSGRTGELFF.

The rearrangement links TRBV18 to TRBJ2-7; D remains ambiguous. This CDR3 region has 14 residues. Germline lookup yields CDR1 KGHSH and CDR2 LQKENI. V was trimmed by 1 base and J by 3 bases, leaving 10 bases between them. The chain's CDR3 is CASSPRQADYEQYF. CDR3 nucleotides: TGTGCCAGCTCACCACGTCAGGCCGACTACGAGCAGTACTTC. The full variable domain, with the rest looked up from reference TRBV18 and TRBJ2-7, is NAGVMQNPRHLVRRRGQEARLRCSPMKGHSHVYWYRQLPEEGLKFMVYLQKENIIDESGMPKERFSAEFPKEGPSILRIQQVVRGDSAAYFCASSPRQADYEQYFGPGTRLTVT.

The genes are TRBV18 and TRBJ2-7; no reliable D call. CDR3 length equals 14 residues. Looked up from germline, CDR1 is KGHSH and CDR2 is LQKENI. Trimming left V 6 bases short and J 3 bases short, with 15 bases between. The CDR3 bases are TGTGCCAGCTCCCCCCCAACAGATTTCTACGAGCAGTACTTC. It specifies CASSPPTDFYEQYF.

This clone was seen once. V is TRBV28 and J is TRBJ2-7, with 7 bases fitting TRBD2. This CDR3 is 15 amino acids long. V lost 3 bases, J lost 0 bases, and 5 bases stayed unmatched. Germline CDR1 reads MDHEN; CDR2 reads SYDVKM. CDR3 residues: CASSLFAGASYEQYF. The CDR3 nucleotides read TGTGCCAGCAGTTTGTTTGCGGGAGCCTCCTACGAGCAGTACTTC.

The rearrangement joins TRBV28 to TRBJ2-7; 8 positions match TRBD1. Losses at the gene ends were 6 bases for V and 4 bases for J; bases not matched to a gene: 11. Looked up from germline, CDR1 is MDHEN and CDR2 is SYDVKM. CDR3 length: 15 amino acids. CDR3 in amino acids: CASSAPGQGHYEQYF. In DNA form, the CDR3 reads TGTGCCAGCAGCGCCCCCGGACAGGGACATTACGAGCAGTACTTC.

This chain links TRBV18 with TRBJ2-1, with no clear D. CDR3 length: 16 amino acids. Trimming cost V 0 bases and J 1 base, with 10 bases left between them. Germline V CDR1 and CDR2: KGHSH, LQKENI. Here the CDR3 DNA reads TGTGCCAGCTCACCACCGACTGGAAAGTCCTACAATGAGCAGTTCTTC. Translated: CASSPPTGKSYNEQFF.

This sequence joins TRBV30 and TRBJ1-4; a possible D gene is TRBD1 (6 bases). Deletions cut 3 bases from V and 1 base from J, with 9 bases between. There are 14 residues in the CDR3. From germline, CDR1 is GTSNPN and CDR2 SVGIG (reference sequence). The CDR3: CAWSLGGTNEKLFF. The DNA for the CDR3 is TGTGCCTGGAGCCTAGGGGGAACTAATGAAAAACTGTTTTTT.

The chain has TRBV4-2 and TRBJ2-3; TRBD2 matches at 12 bases. This CDR3 contains 19 residues. Unmatched junction bases numbered 10, after V lost 2 bases and J lost 1 base. Germline lookup yields CDR1 LGHNA and CDR2 YNFKEQ. The CDR3 DNA reads TGTGCCAGCAGCCAATCTCTAGCGGGAGGGTGGGCCGGCACAGATACGCAGTATTTT. It encodes CASSQSLAGGWAGTDTQYF.

This clone was found a few times. CDR3 bases: TGTGCCTGGAGTGTTGGACAGGGGGGAGAAAAACTGTTTTTT. Translating gives CAWSVGQGGEKLFF. J is TRBJ1-4 and V is TRBV30, with 10 bases that match TRBD1. V lost 0 bases, J lost 8 bases, and 3 bases stayed unmatched. Germline loops: CDR1 GTSNPN, CDR2 SVGIG (reference sequence). This CDR3 comprises 14 residues.

The chain is built from TRBV5-1 and TRBJ2-1, with TRBD2 matching 9 bases. This CDR3 has 15 amino acids. CDR1 is SGHRS, CDR2 YFSETQ, per germline. J lost 4 bases, V lost 4 bases, and 6 bases had no gene match. DNA for the CDR3: TGCGCCAGCAGCGAAGGGACTAGCAGTTACAATGAGCAGTTCTTC. Residues: CASSEGTSSYNEQFF.

The chain uses TRBV30 and TRBJ2-1; D remains ambiguous. Germline CDR1 and CDR2: GTSNPN and SVGIG (reference sequence). Trimming pared 1 base from V and 2 bases from J, leaving 9 bases between. The CDR3 runs 14 residues. CDR3 sequence reads: CAWSGLDPYNEQFF. The DNA of the CDR3 is TGTGCCTGGAGTGGACTCGACCCCTACAATGAGCAGTTCTTC. Drawing the rest from reference TRBV30 and TRBJ2-1, the complete variable domain is SQTIHQWPATLVQPVGSPLSLECTVEGTSNPNLYWYRQAAGRGLQLLFYSVGIGQISSEVPQNLSASRPQDRQFILSSKKLLLSDSGFYLCAWSGLDPYNEQFFGPGTRLTVL.

V and J are TRBV15 and TRBJ1-2; 10 bases fit TRBD1. The CDR3 length is 15 residues. Germline V lookup: CDR1 LNHNV, CDR2 YYDKDF (reference sequence). V lost 7 bases, J lost 8 bases, and 13 bases stayed unmatched. The DNA for the CDR3 is TGTGCCACCACCCCGGGAAGACAGGGGGCAAGGGGCTACACCTTC. It translates to CATTPGRQGARGYTF.

This sequence joins TRBV5-1 and TRBJ2-1, with 9 positions matching TRBD2. Trimming at V came to 3 bases and at J to 3 bases, leaving 10 bases not matched to a gene. From germline, CDR1 is SGHRS and CDR2 YFSETQ. The length of the CDR3 is 17 residues. The CDR3 is CASSSLYSGRNYNEQFF. The DNA of the CDR3 is TGCGCCAGCAGCTCATTATATAGCGGGAGAAACTACAATGAGCAGTTCTTC.

The V call is TRBV6-5, the J call TRBJ2-7; TRBD1 matches 9 bases. Per the germline V gene, CDR1 is MNHEY and CDR2 is SVGAGI. This CDR3 has 12 amino acids. After removal of 9 bases from V and 6 bases from J, the junction contained 6 bases not matched to a gene. The CDR3 sequence: CASRDREGEQYF. The CDR3 nucleotides read TGTGCCAGTAGGGACAGGGAGGGCGAGCAGTACTTC.